This TCR beta chain was recorded in a study of blood T cell repertoires in COVID-19. Study at large: Spain, Italy and the United States supplied samples that represented acute and convalescent COVID-19. T cells, B-cell-depleted T cells, or PBMCs provided the cDNA or gDNA that served as material.

The CDR3 totals 17 residues. V was clipped by 4 bases and J by 0 bases; unmatched bases: 9. Germline-derived CDR1 and CDR2 are SNHLY and FYNNEI. Per the original methods: Nucleated cell counts were estimated from reference gene primer amplification. TCRdb keeps only in-frame clones here, not all; method: immunoSEQ multiplex PCR. That table supplies the V and J calls and clone size; D and trimming were determined from the DNA. The sample consists of 60,000 to 80,000 clones, 70% to 90% of them appearing once. This sequence was found in a man aged 50 to 60 with acute or convalescent COVID-19. The chain has TRBV2 and TRBJ2-5; 9 bases agree with TRBD2. Sequencing was performed on peripheral blood. The CDR3 protein is CASSVTLAGTYQETQYF. The CDR3 DNA reads as TGTGCCAGCAGTGTGACCCTAGCGGGGACGTACCAAGAGACCCAGTACTTC.